Below, 3 T cell receptor beta chains from the same sample are listed, as sequenced in a study of T cells after yellow fever vaccination (dated by TCRdb to the late 2010s). Receptor libraries were prepared by 5' RACE. TCRdb shows the sequencer as Illumina HiSeq 2500. TCRdb itself trimmed the public reads at Q25 with fastp, ran MiXCR and retained productive beta chains. Entries that share a CDR3 protein sequence are merged under the most common genes and DNA. The sample contains around 26,000 distinct CDR3 sequences, around 3.4% of them found a single time. The ten biggest clones cover more than 0.75% of the sample. This sample's treatment or condition label indicates: live attenuated yellow fever vaccine strain. Sequences were derived from PBMCs, either bulk or a sorted T-cell subset (CD4+, CD8+, memory, or dextramer-sorted; not recorded which), sampled around 45 days after the first yellow fever vaccination. The receptors originated from a man aged 18 to 30 who received the YFV17D yellow fever vaccine.

This clonotype was recorded at least ten times. The rearrangement uses TRBV7-8 and TRBJ1-1; 7 positions match TRBD1. The CDR3 loop spans 13 amino acids. Trimming cost V 5 bases and J 4 bases; bases outside gene matches: 4. Germline loops: CDR1 SGHVS, CDR2 FQNEAQ. CDR3 in amino acids: CASSLQGGTEAFF. DNA for the CDR3: TGTGCCAGCAGCCTCCAGGGGGGCACTGAAGCTTTCTTT.

There are a few counts of this clonotype. Being one base from a much bigger clone, this may be a read error. The gene calls are TRBV5-1 and TRBJ2-5; D might be TRBD1 (6 bases). Germline lookup yields CDR1 SGHRS and CDR2 YFSETQ. The CDR3 contains 16 residues. Deletions cut 4 bases from V and 5 bases from J, with 21 bases between. This CDR3 reads CASSGATGAPSETQYF. CDR3 DNA: TGCGCCAGCAGCGGCGCGACAGGCGCGCCAAGTGAGACCCAGTACTTC.

This clonotype was detected many times. The chain has TRBV11-2 and TRBJ2-3, with a weak D call TRBD1 (5 bases). Germline CDR1 reads SGHAT; CDR2 reads FQNNGV. Trimming took off 1 base at V and 3 bases at J, with 8 bases between the two ends. The CDR3 runs to 14 residues. As DNA, the CDR3 is TGTGCCAGCAGCTTAGGACAGATGACAGATACGCAGTATTTT. This gives the protein CASSLGQMTDTQYF.